What follows are 21 T cell receptor beta chains derived from one specimen sequenced in a study of blood T cells in healthy people across ages. Primers used in a second PCR of about 7 to 11 cycles were a sample-barcoded 5' primer and a J-beta primer mix. MiXCR was run by TCRdb on the 5' RACE reads, yielding one entry per CDR3 protein. The sample includes roughly 500,000 distinct CDR3 sequences, approximately 27% of them seen just once. Sequencing was carried out using blood. The receptors were gathered from a woman aged 70-85 years in good health.

This clonotype was seen a handful of times. The rearrangement links TRBV6-2 or TRBV6-3 to TRBJ2-4, with 7 nucleotides matching TRBD2. Germline-derived CDR1 and CDR2 are MNHEY and SVGEGT. This CDR3 has 17 residues. The V gene end was trimmed by 4 bases and the J gene end by 4 bases; junction bases not matched to a gene: 13. CDR3 residues: CASSFGGTTSSKNIQYF. The CDR3 DNA sequence: TGTGCCAGCAGTTTCGGGGGGACGACCAGTTCTAAAAACATTCAGTACTTC.

The V gene is TRBV5-5, the J gene TRBJ1-2, with 10 bases aligning to TRBD1. The germline V gene encodes CDR1 SGHKS and CDR2 YYEKEE (reference sequence). The CDR3 contains 17 residues. Losses at the gene ends were 4 bases for V and 5 bases for J; bases not matched to a gene: 14. The CDR3 loop reads CASSAGQGVQRQYGYTF. DNA for the CDR3: TGTGCCAGCAGCGCTGGACAGGGGGTCCAACGCCAATATGGCTACACCTTC.

The V gene is TRBV7-2, the J gene TRBJ2-5; D is perhaps TRBD2 (6 bases). CDR1 SGHTA and CDR2 FQGNSA come from the germline V gene. The CDR3 length is 12 residues. V dropped 3 bases and J dropped 8 bases, with 10 bases sitting between them. The chain's CDR3 is CASSFASATQYF. CDR3 coding DNA: TGTGCCAGCAGCTTCGCTAGCGCTACCCAGTACTTC.

This clonotype showed up just a few times. The chain is built from TRBV7-2 and TRBJ2-2; unclear D gene. The CDR3 is 12 amino acids. Trimming shortened V by 4 bases and J by 6 bases, and 6 bases separated the two germline ends. Germline V gene data show CDR1 as SGHTA and CDR2 as FQGNSA. This chain's CDR3 is CASSYGPGELFF. The CDR3, as DNA: TGTGCCAGCAGCTACGGACCCGGGGAGCTGTTTTTT.

This clonotype was seen a few times. The chain links TRBV11-3 to TRBJ2-2; D may match TRBD1 or TRBD2 (6 bases each). V was cut by 2 bases and J by 4 bases, with 14 bases left in between. Germline loops: CDR1 SGHNT, CDR2 YENEEA. CDR3 length: 16 amino acids. The DNA of the CDR3 is TGTGCCAGCAGCTTATGGGGGGCGCGCGGCACCGGGGAGCTGTTTTTT. It yields the protein CASSLWGARGTGELFF.

V usage is TRBV4-3 and J usage is TRBJ1-2; weak D call: TRBD1 (6 bases). This CDR3 spans 16 amino acids. Trimming took off 0 bases at V and 5 bases at J, with 16 bases between the two ends. CDR1 is LGHNA, CDR2 YSLEER, per germline. This chain's CDR3 is CASSQEPSGGAYGYTF. The CDR3 region has the DNA TGCGCCAGCAGCCAAGAGCCTAGTGGGGGGGCTTATGGCTACACCTTC.

The chain employs TRBV18 and TRBJ2-2; TRBD1 might be the D (5 bases). CDR3 length: 13 residues. Germline-derived CDR1 and CDR2 are KGHSH and LQKENI. Trimming left V 8 bases short and J 3 bases short, with 10 bases between. CDR3 nucleotides: TGTGCCAGCAGGGGAATCGACACCGGGGAGCTGTTTTTT. Amino acids: CASRGIDTGELFF.

This chain joins TRBV7-2 and TRBJ2-3, with 7 bases fitting TRBD2. CDR1 and CDR2 (germline): SGHTA, FQGNSA. CDR3 length: 14 residues. With 4 bases clipped from V and 6 bases from J, the junction kept 7 bases outside the gene matches. The CDR3 loop is CASSSRTRFDTQYF. CDR3 nucleotides: TGTGCCAGCAGCTCGCGGACTAGATTCGATACGCAGTATTTT.

The chain employs TRBV20-1 and TRBJ2-1; TRBD2 aligns across 8 bases. V lost 1 base, J lost 4 bases, and 15 bases stayed unmatched. Germline V CDR1 and CDR2: DFQATT, SNEGSKA (reference sequence). CDR3 length equals 18 residues. CDR3 nucleotides: TGCAGTGCTAGAGCCCTGGGCGGGGGGCTTGTTAAATACAATGAGCAGTTCTTC. Translated, it gives CSARALGGGLVKYNEQFF.

This clonotype was detected only a few times. The chain links TRBV9 to TRBJ2-6; TRBD1 aligns across 11 bases. Trimming removed 2 bases from V and 4 bases from J; junction bases left unmatched: 2. Germline values: CDR1 SGDLS, CDR2 YYNGEE. CDR3 length: 16 residues. The CDR3 nucleotides are TGTGCCAGCAGCGTTGGACAGGGGGCCGGGGCCAACGTCCTGACTTTC. It codes for CASSVGQGAGANVLTF.

The chain couples TRBV7-2 to TRBJ2-7, with D uncertain. Germline values: CDR1 SGHTA, CDR2 FQGNSA. The V end lost 2 bases, the J end lost 7 bases, and 15 bases lay between the germline ends. The CDR3 totals 14 residues. As DNA, the CDR3 is TGTGCCAGCAGCTTATATTACCAATCGCGGGAGCAGTACTTC. This gives the protein CASSLYYQSREQYF. The full variable domain, completed using reference TRBV7-2 and TRBJ2-7, is GAGVSQSPSNKVTEKGKDVELRCDPISGHTALYWYRQSLGQGLEFLIYFQGNSAPDKSGLPSDRFSAERTGGSVSTLTIQRTQQEDSAVYLCASSLYYQSREQYFGPGTRLTVT.

This clonotype has more than one count but fewer than ten. CDR3 protein: CASSLEPSGQNEQFF. As DNA, the CDR3 is TGCGCCAGCAGCTTGGAGCCTAGCGGGCAAAATGAGCAGTTCTTC. V gene TRBV5-1 combines with J gene TRBJ2-1, with TRBD2 matching over 8 bases. Per germline, CDR1 SGHRS and CDR2 YFSETQ. V was pared by 0 bases and J by 7 bases, with 6 bases of the junction left unmatched. The CDR3 covers 15 residues.

This chain joins TRBV6-2 or TRBV6-3 and TRBJ2-7; D gene ambiguous. In germline, CDR1 is MNHEY, CDR2 SVGEGT. The V end was cut by 2 bases, the J end by 5 bases, with 7 bases between. CDR3 length equals 12 residues. CDR3 residues: CASSYRAHEQYF. The CDR3 bases are TGTGCCAGCAGTTACAGAGCCCACGAGCAGTACTTC.

The rearrangement links TRBV29-1 to TRBJ1-4; 9 nucleotides match TRBD1. V lost 6 bases and J lost 11; bases outside the gene matches: 10. In germline, CDR1 is SQVTM, CDR2 ANQGSEA. This CDR3 is built from 13 residues. In DNA, the CDR3 is TGCAGCGTGGCCGGACAGGGGTCGGGGAAACTGTTTTTT. As protein: CSVAGQGSGKLFF. Supplemented by reference TRBV29-1 and TRBJ1-4, the full variable domain reads SAVISQKPSRDICQRGTSLTIQCQVDSQVTMMFWYRQQPGQSLTLIATANQGSEATYESGFVIDKFPISRPNLTFSTLTVSNMSPEDSSIYLCSVAGQGSGKLFFGSGTQLSVL.

The rearrangement uses TRBV20-1 and TRBJ1-2; D is unresolved. This CDR3 has 16 residues. Trimming took 0 bases from V and 4 from J, leaving 18 bases between them. In germline, CDR1 is DFQATT, CDR2 SNEGSKA (reference sequence). The CDR3 DNA is TGCAGTGCTAGAGATCGGCGAAGGGTAGATAGCTATGGCTACACCTTC. It yields the protein CSARDRRRVDSYGYTF.

V and J are TRBV10-3 and TRBJ2-5; 7 bases fit TRBD1. V was pared by 1 base and J by 1 base, with 6 bases of the junction left unmatched. This CDR3 is 16 amino acids long. From germline, CDR1 is ENHRY and CDR2 SYGVKD. The CDR3 sequence: CAISELGGPFQETQYF. The CDR3 DNA reads as TGTGCCATCAGTGAGTTAGGGGGCCCGTTCCAAGAGACCCAGTACTTC.

This clonotype was recorded a few times. V is TRBV6-2 or TRBV6-3 and J is TRBJ1-5; D is unclear. This CDR3 has 12 residues. From germline, CDR1 is MNHEY and CDR2 SVGEGT. V was cut by 6 bases and J by 2 bases, with 5 bases left in between. CDR3: CASRTGNQPQHF. Written as DNA, the CDR3 is TGTGCCAGCAGAACGGGCAATCAGCCCCAGCATTTT.

The rearrangement links TRBV5-1 to TRBJ2-5, with a possible D match to TRBD2 (5 bases). There are 17 residues in the CDR3. The germline V gene has CDR1 SGHRS and CDR2 YFSETQ. Trimming removed 1 base at V and 2 bases at J, with 18 bases between. For the CDR3, the DNA is TGCGCCAGCAGCTTGCGTTGGCCGGGATCGGGTCAAGAGACCCAGTACTTC. Protein: CASSLRWPGSGQETQYF.

The gene calls are TRBV12-3 or TRBV12-4 and TRBJ1-4, with 9 bases identical to TRBD1. The V and J ends lost 6 bases and 7 bases, in that order; junction bases with no gene match: 9. The CDR3 has 15 amino acids. The CDR3 spells CASRDRGGSAEKLFF. CDR3 in DNA: TGTGCCAGCAGGGACAGGGGTGGATCGGCTGAAAAACTGTTTTTT.

The V gene is TRBV6-5, the J gene TRBJ2-3; TRBD2 matches 10 bases. Germline V gives CDR1 MNHEY, CDR2 SVGAGI. The CDR3 extends over 18 amino acids. After removal of 1 base from V and 0 bases from J, the junction contained 7 bases not matched to a gene. The CDR3 region is CASSYLSLSGGSTDTQYF. DNA for the CDR3: TGTGCCAGCAGTTACTTGTCCCTTAGCGGGGGGAGCACAGATACGCAGTATTTT.

The chain employs TRBV7-3 and TRBJ2-1; no clear D. Germline CDR1 SGHTA, CDR2 FQGTGA. The CDR3 loop spans 12 amino acids. Trimming cost V 5 bases and J 8 bases, with 10 bases left between them. CDR3 in DNA: TGTGCCAGCAGCGGGAATAGAGATGAGCAGTTCTTC. As protein: CASSGNRDEQFF.